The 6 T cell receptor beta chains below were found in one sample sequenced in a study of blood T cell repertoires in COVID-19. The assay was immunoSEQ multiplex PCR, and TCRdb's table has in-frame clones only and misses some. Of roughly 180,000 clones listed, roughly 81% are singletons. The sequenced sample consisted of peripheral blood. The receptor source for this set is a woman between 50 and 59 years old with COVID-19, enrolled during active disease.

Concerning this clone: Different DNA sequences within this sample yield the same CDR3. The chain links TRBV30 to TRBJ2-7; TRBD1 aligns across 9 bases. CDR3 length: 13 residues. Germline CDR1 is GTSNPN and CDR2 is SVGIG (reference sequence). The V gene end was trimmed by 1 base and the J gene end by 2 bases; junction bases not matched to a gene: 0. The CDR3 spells CAWSGQGAYEQYF. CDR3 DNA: TGTGCCTGGAGTGGACAGGGGGCCTACGAGCAGTACTTC.

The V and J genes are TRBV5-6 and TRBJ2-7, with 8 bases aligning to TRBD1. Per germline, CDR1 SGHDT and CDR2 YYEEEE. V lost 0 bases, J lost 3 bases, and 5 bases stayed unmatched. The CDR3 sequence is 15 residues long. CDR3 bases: TGTGCCAGCAGCTTGGGCGGGACAGGATACTACGAGCAGTACTTC. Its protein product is CASSLGGTGYYEQYF.

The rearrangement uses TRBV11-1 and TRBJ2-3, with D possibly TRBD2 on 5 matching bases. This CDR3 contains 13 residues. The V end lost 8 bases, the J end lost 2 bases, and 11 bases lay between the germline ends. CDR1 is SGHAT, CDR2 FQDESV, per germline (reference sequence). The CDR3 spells CASGLTNTDTQYF. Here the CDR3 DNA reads TGTGCCAGCGGATTGACTAACACAGATACGCAGTATTTT. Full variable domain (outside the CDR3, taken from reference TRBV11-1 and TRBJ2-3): EAEVAQSPRYKITEKSQAVAFWCDPISGHATLYWYRQILGQGPELLVQFQDESVVDDSQLPKDRFSAERLKGVDSTLKIQPAELGDSAMYLCASGLTNTDTQYFGPGTRLTVL.

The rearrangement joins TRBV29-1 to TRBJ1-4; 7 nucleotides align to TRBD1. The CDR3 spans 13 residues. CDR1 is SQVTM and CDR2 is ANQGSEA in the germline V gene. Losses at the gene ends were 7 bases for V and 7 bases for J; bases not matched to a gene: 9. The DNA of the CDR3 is TGCAGCGGCTCAACAGGGGTGGCTGAAAAACTGTTTTTT. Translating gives CSGSTGVAEKLFF. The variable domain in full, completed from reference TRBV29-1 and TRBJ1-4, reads SAVISQKPSRDICQRGTSLTIQCQVDSQVTMMFWYRQQPGQSLTLIATANQGSEATYESGFVIDKFPISRPNLTFSTLTVSNMSPEDSSIYLCSGSTGVAEKLFFGSGTQLSVL.

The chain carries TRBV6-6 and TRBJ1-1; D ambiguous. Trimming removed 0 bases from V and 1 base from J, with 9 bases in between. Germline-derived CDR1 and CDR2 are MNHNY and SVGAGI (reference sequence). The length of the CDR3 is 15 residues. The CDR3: CASSYSATPNTEAFF. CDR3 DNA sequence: TGTGCCAGCAGTTACTCGGCGACTCCGAACACTGAAGCTTTCTTT.

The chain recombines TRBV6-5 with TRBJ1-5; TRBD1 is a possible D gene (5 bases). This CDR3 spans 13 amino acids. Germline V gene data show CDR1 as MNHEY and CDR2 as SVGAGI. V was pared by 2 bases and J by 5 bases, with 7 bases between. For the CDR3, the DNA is TGTGCCAGCAGTTACGACAGATATCAGCCCCAGCATTTT. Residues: CASSYDRYQPQHF.